These 18 T cell receptor beta chains originate from one sample sequenced in a study of Siglec-9 on CD8 T cells in melanoma. The repertoire was sequenced with immunoSEQ multiplex PCR; TCRdb's copy has only in-frame clones and lacks some. The sample has around 39,000 clones; 80% to 85% are singletons. Material: Siglec-9- CD8+ T cells sorted from blood. Receptors originate from a human donor in good health.

This clone has just a few counts. The chain combines TRBV19 with TRBJ1-1; tentatively, D is TRBD1 (6 bases). The CDR3 consists of 16 residues. Trimming removed 0 bases from V and 4 bases from J, with 15 bases in between. Germline lookup yields CDR1 LNHDA and CDR2 SQIVND (reference sequence). For the CDR3, the DNA is TGTGCCAGTAGTATAGATCATGGGGGCTGGGGCACTGAAGCTTTCTTT. Its translation is CASSIDHGGWGTEAFF.

J is TRBJ2-3 and V is TRBV28; no reliable D call. Trimming took 3 bases from V and 2 from J, leaving 12 bases between them. Germline V lookup: CDR1 MDHEN, CDR2 SYDVKM. CDR3 length: 15 residues. CDR3 protein: CASSLGRGDTDTQYF. CDR3 sequence (DNA): TGTGCCAGCAGTTTGGGCCGTGGGGACACAGATACGCAGTATTTT. The full variable domain, rest sourced from reference TRBV28 and TRBJ2-3, is DVKVTQSSRYLVKRTGEKVFLECVQDMDHENMFWYRQDPGLGLRLIYFSYDVKMKEKGDIPEGYSVSREKKERFSLILESASTNQTSMYLCASSLGRGDTDTQYFGPGTRLTVL.

The chain couples TRBV9 to TRBJ2-1; D not resolved. Germline assignment: CDR1 SGDLS and CDR2 YYNGEE. Trimming left V 0 bases short and J 9 bases short, with 10 bases between. The CDR3 length is 13 residues. In DNA form, the CDR3 reads TGTGCCAGCAGCGTAGGAGAGGTCAGTGAGCAGTTCTTC. Protein sequence: CASSVGEVSEQFF.

This rearrangement joins TRBV6-1 to TRBJ1-2, with TRBD1 as a possible D gene (6 bases). The CDR3 spans 15 residues. V lost 1 base and J lost 1, with 10 bases in between. CDR1 MNHNS and CDR2 SASEGT come from the germline V gene. CDR3 DNA: TGTGCCAGCAGTGAAGTCGTCAGGGGTAACTATGGCTACACCTTC. It translates to CASSEVVRGNYGYTF.

This clone was picked up a small number of times. This chain links TRBV30 with TRBJ1-4; 11 nucleotides match TRBD1. The CDR3 runs to 16 residues. CDR1 and CDR2 from the germline V gene are GTSNPN and SVGIG (reference sequence). The V and J ends lost 7 bases and 6 bases, in that order; junction bases with no gene match: 13. CDR3 nucleotides: TGTGCCTCTCACCCCCTGGGACAGGGGGTTCATGAAAAACTGTTTTTT. The encoded protein is CASHPLGQGVHEKLFF.

CDR3 amino acids: CASSLDEAEETQYF. The CDR3 DNA reads TGTGCCAGCAGCTTAGACGAGGCTGAGGAGACCCAGTACTTC. V is TRBV5-4 and J is TRBJ2-5; the D is unclear. CDR1 and CDR2 from the germline V gene are SGHNT and YYREEE (reference sequence). The length of the CDR3 is 14 residues. The V end was cut by 2 bases, the J end by 5 bases, with 13 bases between. Complete variable domain (other parts from reference TRBV5-4 and TRBJ2-5): ETGVTQSPTHLIKTRGQQVTLRCSSQSGHNTVSWYQQALGQGPQFIFQYYREEENGRGNFPPRFSGLQFPNYSSELNVNALELDDSALYLCASSLDEAEETQYFGPGTRLLVL.

The rearrangement joins TRBV28 to TRBJ2-1; 8 bases agree with TRBD2. The CDR3 spans 14 residues. Trimming removed 6 bases from V and 10 bases from J; junction bases left unmatched: 11. CDR1 is MDHEN, CDR2 SYDVKM, per germline. CDR3 nucleotides: TGTGCCAGCAGCTTAGGGAGCCCGGGGGGGGAGCAGTTCTTC. Translating gives CASSLGSPGGEQFF.

The V gene is TRBV7-6, the J gene TRBJ2-7; possible D gene TRBD1, 5 bases. The V and J ends lost 0 bases and 4 bases respectively, with 7 bases between them. The CDR3 sequence is 13 residues long. Germline values: CDR1 SGHVS, CDR2 FNYEAQ. The CDR3 loop reads CASSLADSYEQYF. For the CDR3, the DNA is TGTGCCAGCAGCTTAGCCGACAGTTACGAGCAGTACTTC.

This clone was counted only a few times. The chain links TRBV5-1 to TRBJ1-1; D remains unclear. The CDR3 extends over 16 amino acids. The germline V gene has CDR1 SGHRS and CDR2 YFSETQ. The V end was cut by 0 bases, the J end by 0 bases, with 12 bases between. The CDR3 loop is CASSLADRAMNTEAFF. The CDR3 nucleotides are TGCGCCAGCAGCTTGGCCGATAGGGCAATGAACACTGAAGCTTTCTTT.

The chain combines TRBV5-6 with TRBJ1-1; D is ambiguous. The CDR3 contains 15 residues. The V gene's germline CDR1 is SGHDT and CDR2 YYEEEE. Trimming cost V 2 bases and J 2 bases, with 13 bases left between them. The CDR3 sequence is CASSFLLVDNTEAFF. Written as DNA, the CDR3 is TGTGCCAGCAGCTTTCTATTAGTTGATAACACTGAAGCTTTCTTT.

V usage is TRBV7-6 and J usage is TRBJ1-3; D ambiguous. This CDR3 contains 13 residues. Trimming removed 8 bases at V and 3 bases at J, with 11 bases between. Germline CDR1 and CDR2: SGHVS and FNYEAQ. This CDR3 is CASRLGFGNTIYF. The DNA of the CDR3 is TGTGCCAGCCGTTTAGGGTTTGGAAACACCATATATTTT.

A remark on this clone: Other DNA sequences from this sample encode an identical CDR3 as well. This chain uses TRBV5-6 with TRBJ1-2, with D tentatively TRBD1 (5 bases). Germline lookup yields CDR1 SGHDT and CDR2 YYEEEE. This CDR3 has 14 amino acids. The V and J ends lost 4 bases and 5 bases respectively, with 15 bases between them. CDR3 DNA sequence: TGTGCCAGCAGCACGGGGACGGCCAGTTATGGCTACACCTTC. This codes for CASSTGTASYGYTF.

This clone appeared once. The CDR3 sequence: CASSWGTSGNTGELFF. CDR3 DNA: TGTGCCAGCAGCTGGGGGACTAGCGGGAACACCGGGGAGCTGTTTTTT. V usage is TRBV5-6 and J usage is TRBJ2-2; 11 positions match TRBD2. V dropped 3 bases and J dropped 1; count of bases not matched to a gene: 2. The CDR3 is 16 residues long. The germline V gene has CDR1 SGHDT and CDR2 YYEEEE. Full variable domain (remainder filled in from reference TRBV5-6 and TRBJ2-2): DAGVTQSPTHLIKTRGQQVTLRCSPKSGHDTVSWYQQALGQGPQFIFQYYEEEERQRGNFPDRFSGHQFPNYSSELNVNALLLGDSALYLCASSWGTSGNTGELFFGEGSRLTVL.

The chain employs TRBV29-1 and TRBJ2-2; no firm D call. In germline, CDR1 is SQVTM, CDR2 ANQGSEA. The ends were cut back, 2 bases at V and 2 bases at J, with 6 bases in the middle. The CDR3 spans 13 residues. This CDR3 reads CSVESTNTGELFF. The CDR3 bases are TGCAGCGTTGAAAGTACAAACACCGGGGAGCTGTTTTTT.

This clone was seen just once. V is TRBV6-4 and J is TRBJ2-3; TRBD2 aligns across 7 bases. V lost 0 bases and J lost 2; bases outside the gene matches: 5. Germline CDR1 is MRHNA and CDR2 is SNTAGT. The CDR3 loop spans 16 amino acids. The CDR3 loop reads CASSDSAERDTDTQYF. Here the CDR3 DNA reads TGTGCCAGCAGTGACTCTGCTGAGCGGGACACAGATACGCAGTATTTT.

This clone was seen just once. The chain couples TRBV27 to TRBJ2-7; D perhaps matches TRBD2 (5 bases). V was cut by 2 bases and J by 5 bases, with 13 bases left in between. The CDR3 consists of 14 residues. CDR1 and CDR2 (germline): MNHEY, SMNVEV (reference sequence). CDR3 in DNA: TGTGCCAGCAGTTTAAGAGGGATCGGCCACGAGCAGTACTTC. Protein sequence: CASSLRGIGHEQYF.

This clone was found once. The V call is TRBV5-4, the J call TRBJ2-7; D may be TRBD1 or TRBD2 (5 bases each). With 4 bases removed from V and 2 bases from J, the gap between germline ends came to 13 bases. CDR3 length: 14 residues. Germline V lookup: CDR1 SGHNT, CDR2 YYREEE (reference sequence). In nucleotides, the CDR3 is TGTGCCAGCAGCGGCTGGGGGTCCCCCTACGAGCAGTACTTC. Its translation is CASSGWGSPYEQYF.

In nucleotides, the CDR3 is TGTGCCAGTAGTATGGGCTCTGGGACAGGAGAAACTGAAGCTTTCTTT. This codes for CASSMGSGTGETEAFF. This chain connects TRBV19 to TRBJ1-1, with TRBD1 identical over 8 bases. The junction had 11 bases not matched to a gene; V was cut back by 3 bases and J by 5 bases. This CDR3 spans 16 amino acids. Germline lookup yields CDR1 LNHDA and CDR2 SQIVND (reference sequence).